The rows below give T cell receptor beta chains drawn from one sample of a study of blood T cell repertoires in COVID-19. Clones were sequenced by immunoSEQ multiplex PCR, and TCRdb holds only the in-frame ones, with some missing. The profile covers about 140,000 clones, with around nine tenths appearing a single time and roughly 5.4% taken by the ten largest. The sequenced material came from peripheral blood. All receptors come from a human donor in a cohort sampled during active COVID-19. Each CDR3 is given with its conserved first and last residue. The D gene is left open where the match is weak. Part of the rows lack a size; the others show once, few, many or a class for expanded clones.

TGTGCCAGCAGCTTAGTCACCACATCCTACGAGCAGTACTTC | CASSLVTTSYEQYF | TRBJ2-7 | NA | NA | TRBV7-2
TGTGCCAGCAGTTCCGGGACTAGACAAGAGACCCAGTACTTC | CASSSGTRQETQYF | TRBJ2-5 | TRBD2 | NA | TRBV28
TGCGCCAGCAGCGAAACAGGGACTGGGGCCAACGTCCTGACTTTC | CASSETGTGANVLTF | TRBJ2-6 | NA | NA | TRBV4-1
TGTGCCAGCAGCCCCGGGAGGGCCGGGACAGCCAGAAGCCGGGAGACCCAGTACTTC | CASSPGRAGTARSRETQYF | TRBJ2-5 | NA | NA | TRBV7-9
TGTGCCAGCAGCGTAGCTGGACAGCAAGAGACCCAGTACTTC | CASSVAGQQETQYF | TRBJ2-5 | NA | once | TRBV9
TGTGCCAGCAGCCAACAGGGGTTCTATGGCTACACCTTC | CASSQQGFYGYTF | TRBJ1-2 | TRBD1 | NA | TRBV7-9
TGTGCCAGCAGTCCCAGCGGGAGGGACGATACGCAGTATTTT | CASSPSGRDDTQYF | TRBJ2-3 | TRBD2 | NA | TRBV6-5
TGTGCCAGCAGCGACCAGACAGGGACCAGCACAGATACGCAGTATTTT | CASSDQTGTSTDTQYF | TRBJ2-3 | TRBD1 | few | TRBV7-2
TGTGCCAGCAGCGTTTTCCATTTGAGCTCCTACAATGAGCAGTTCTTC | CASSVFHLSSYNEQFF | TRBJ2-1 | NA | NA | TRBV9
TGCAGCGTTGAAGATCCGACTAGCGGGGGCCTTTGGGATACGCAGTATTTT | CSVEDPTSGGLWDTQYF | TRBJ2-3 | TRBD2 | NA | TRBV29-1
TGTGCCAGCAGTTACGTCAATCGGGGGGCGCCTCGCTTAAGCTCCTACAATGAGCAGTTCTTC | CASSYVNRGAPRLSSYNEQFF | TRBJ2-1 | NA | once | TRBV6-2/TRBV6-3
TGCGCCAGCAGCTTGCCCTCTAGCGGGAGGGTCGGTGAGCAGTTCTTC | CASSLPSSGRVGEQFF | TRBJ2-1 | TRBD2 | NA | TRBV5-1
TGTGCCAGCAAAAGAAGGAGTCTCAGCGATGAGCAGTTCTTC | CASKRRSLSDEQFF | TRBJ2-1 | NA | once | TRBV6-5
TGTGCCAGCAGTGAGATTGCGGGAGGGCTGGAGACCCAGTACTTC | CASSEIAGGLETQYF | TRBJ2-5 | TRBD2 | NA | TRBV6-4
TGTGCCAGCAGCTTTCTAGCGGGAGGGAACACCGGGGAGCTGTTTTTT | CASSFLAGGNTGELFF | TRBJ2-2 | TRBD2 | NA | TRBV7-2
TGTGCCAGCAGCCAAGATTCCGCAGGGGCGAATGAAAAACTGTTTTTT | CASSQDSAGANEKLFF | TRBJ1-4 | NA | few | TRBV3-1/TRBV3-2
TGTGCCAGCAGCCAAGGACAGGTGGTAGGGAACTATGGCTACACCTTC | CASSQGQVVGNYGYTF | TRBJ1-2 | NA | NA | TRBV3-1/TRBV3-2
TGCAGCGTTGGCTCGGAAGCGGGGGGGCGGGTCAATGAGCAGTTCTTC | CSVGSEAGGRVNEQFF | TRBJ2-1 | TRBD2 | NA | TRBV29-1
TGTGCCAGCACTCCTGGGTGGGGGCAGGATTCACCCCTCCACTTT | CASTPGWGQDSPLHF | TRBJ1-6 | NA | NA | TRBV7-8
TGTGCCAGCAGTTGGGAGGGCGGACCCACCTACGAGCAGTACTTC | CASSWEGGPTYEQYF | TRBJ2-7 | TRBD2 | NA | TRBV7-2
TGCGCCAGCAGCTTGCCTTTAGCGATAGGCGGGGAGCTGTTTTTT | CASSLPLAIGGELFF | TRBJ2-2 | NA | few | TRBV5-1
TGTGCCAGCATCTCCCTGACAGGGCCCACTGAAGCTTTCTTT | CASISLTGPTEAFF | TRBJ1-1 | TRBD1 | NA | TRBV7-9
TGTGCCAGCAGCGACAGGTACTATGGCTACACCTTC | CASSDRYYGYTF | TRBJ1-2 | NA | NA | TRBV7-2
TGTGCCTGGAGTGCCGGGACAGGAGGCTACACCTTC | CAWSAGTGGYTF | TRBJ1-2 | TRBD1 | NA | TRBV30